The 26 T cell receptor beta chains given below trace back to one sample, sequenced in a study of cytomegalovirus exposure and HLA in healthy donors. 13 Jbeta primers and 60 Vbeta primers were used for the PCR. The repertoire was sequenced with immunoSEQ multiplex PCR; TCRdb's copy has only in-frame clones and lacks some. The data hold about 160,000 clones, with over 75% observed a single time. The sequencing input was PBMCs. The receptors originated from a woman younger than 35 in good health and CMV-seronegative.

The chain has TRBV2 and TRBJ2-6; D ambiguous. CDR3 length equals 17 residues. The germline V and J ends were trimmed by 0 bases and 1 base, with 10 bases remaining between them. The germline V gene has CDR1 SNHLY and CDR2 FYNNEI. CDR3 in DNA: TGTGCCAGCAGTGAAGCGCTTCAGAATTCTGGGGCCAACGTCCTGACTTTC. Its protein product is CASSEALQNSGANVLTF.

The CDR3 nucleotides are TGCGCCAGCAGTCAAGGGGAGTGGGGGACAGAGAACACCGGGGAGCTGTTTTTT. Translated, it gives CASSQGEWGTENTGELFF. This chain joins TRBV23-1 and TRBJ2-2; 7 positions match TRBD1. TRBV23-1 is an ORF for which the function is uncertain. The CDR3 is 18 amino acids. Trimming cost V 2 bases and J 1 base; bases outside gene matches: 10.

The genes are TRBV2 and TRBJ2-6; 7 positions agree with TRBD1. Germline CDR1 is SNHLY and CDR2 is FYNNEI. The trim removed 0 bases at V and 1 base at J, leaving 3 bases unmatched. CDR3 size: 17 residues. The DNA of the CDR3 is TGTGCCAGCAGTGAAGCACAGGGGTATTCTGGGGCCAACGTCCTGACTTTC. This sequence encodes CASSEAQGYSGANVLTF. Based on the CDR3 plus reference TRBV2 and TRBJ2-6, the full variable domain is EPEVTQTPSHQVTQMGQEVILRCVPISNHLYFYWYRQILGQKVEFLVSFYNNEISEKSEIFDDQFSVERPDGSNFTLKIRSTKLEDSAMYFCASSEAQGYSGANVLTFGAGSRLTVL.

The chain carries TRBV11-3 and TRBJ1-6, with TRBD1 as a possible D gene (5 bases). V lost 2 bases to trimming and J lost 4 bases, with 12 bases between them. The CDR3 has 16 residues. Germline V gene sequence: CDR1 SGHNT, CDR2 YENEEA. The CDR3 reads CASSLTQGGYNSPLHF. The CDR3 nucleotides read TGTGCCAGCAGCTTAACGCAGGGTGGATATAATTCACCCCTCCACTTT.

Points on this clone: Its ends do not fully match the called genes, so a read error is possible. The CDR3 DNA is TGTTCCAGCAGGACCACTAGCGGGAGGGCCTCAGATACGCAGTATTTT. Its translation: CSSRTTSGRASDTQYF. This chain joins TRBV7-9 and TRBJ2-3; TRBD2 matches 13 bases. CDR1 and CDR2 (germline): SEHNR, FQNEAQ (reference sequence). This CDR3 contains 16 residues.

This chain connects TRBV2 to TRBJ1-3; D remains unclear. Trimming stripped 2 bases from V and 3 bases from J, with 11 bases between. This CDR3 has 15 amino acids. From germline, CDR1 is SNHLY and CDR2 FYNNEI. CDR3 bases: TGTGCCAGCAGTGAAATGCGGGGAAATGGAAACACCATATATTTT. Translation gives CASSEMRGNGNTIYF.

The chain combines TRBV28 with TRBJ2-1, with 9 bases aligning to TRBD2. Per the germline V gene, CDR1 is MDHEN and CDR2 is SYDVKM. This CDR3 is built from 16 residues. Trimming cost V 3 bases and J 3 bases; bases outside gene matches: 6. CDR3 region: CASSFVAGVNYNEQFF. The CDR3 DNA sequence: TGTGCCAGCAGTTTTGTAGCGGGAGTAAACTACAATGAGCAGTTCTTC.

This rearrangement joins TRBV5-4 to TRBJ2-5; TRBD2 matches at 10 bases. This CDR3 comprises 16 residues. V lost 1 base and J lost 1; bases outside the gene matches: 4. Germline-derived CDR1 and CDR2 are SGHNT and YYREEE (reference sequence). In nucleotides, the CDR3 is TGTGCCAGCAGCTTGTTTCCTAGCGGGGGCCAAGAGACCCAGTACTTC. As protein: CASSLFPSGGQETQYF. The full variable domain, with the rest looked up from reference TRBV5-4 and TRBJ2-5, is ETGVTQSPTHLIKTRGQQVTLRCSSQSGHNTVSWYQQALGQGPQFIFQYYREEENGRGNFPPRFSGLQFPNYSSELNVNALELDDSALYLCASSLFPSGGQETQYFGPGTRLLVL.

The chain couples TRBV9 to TRBJ1-1; possible D gene TRBD1, 5 bases. V was cut by 2 bases and J by 4 bases, with 9 bases left in between. CDR1 is SGDLS, CDR2 YYNGEE, per germline. The CDR3 extends over 13 amino acids. The CDR3: CASSVVTATEAFF. CDR3 sequence (DNA): TGTGCCAGCAGCGTCGTGACAGCCACTGAAGCTTTCTTT.

J is TRBJ2-7 and V is TRBV7-9; 11 bases are a match to TRBD1. CDR3 length: 15 residues. V gave up 5 bases and J gave up 5 bases; unmatched junction bases: 8. Germline-derived CDR1 and CDR2 are SEHNR and FQNEAQ (reference sequence). CDR3 sequence (DNA): TGTGCCAGCAGCCCAAAATGGACAGGGGGCAACGAGCAGTACTTC. Protein sequence: CASSPKWTGGNEQYF.

The chain recombines TRBV30 with TRBJ2-1, with 10 nucleotides matching TRBD2. The V segment lost 5 bases and the J segment 8 bases; nucleotides outside the gene matches: 3. CDR1 is GTSNPN, CDR2 SVGIG, per germline (reference sequence). CDR3 length equals 12 residues. Written as DNA, the CDR3 is TGTGCCTGGGGTCTAGCGGGAGATGAGCAGTTCTTC. Translated, it gives CAWGLAGDEQFF.

A single count supports this clone. The chain employs TRBV7-9 and TRBJ1-1; the D is unclear. The CDR3 has 11 amino acids. Per germline, CDR1 SEHNR and CDR2 FQNEAQ (reference sequence). Trimming left V 1 base short and J 8 bases short, with 5 bases between. CDR3 sequence reads: CASSLVSEAFF. In DNA form, the CDR3 reads TGTGCCAGCAGCTTAGTAAGCGAAGCTTTCTTT. Full variable domain (rest looked up from reference TRBV7-9 and TRBJ1-1): DTGVSQNPRHKITKRGQNVTFRCDPISEHNRLYWYRQTLGQGPEFLTYFQNEAQLEKSRLLSDRFSAERPKGSFSTLEIQRTEQGDSAMYLCASSLVSEAFFGQGTRLTVV.

In this sample, this clone turned up once. V and J are TRBV12-5 and TRBJ2-4, with TRBD1 identical over 10 bases. The germline V gene encodes CDR1 LGHNT and CDR2 FRNRAP. The junction had 11 bases not matched to a gene; V was cut back by 1 base and J by 2 bases. CDR3 length: 19 amino acids. This CDR3 is CASGLDPARQGATKNIQYF. CDR3 sequence (DNA): TGTGCTAGTGGTTTGGACCCGGCAAGACAGGGGGCAACCAAAAACATTCAGTACTTC.

This sequence joins TRBV5-1 and TRBJ2-7; 8 nucleotides match TRBD1. Per the germline V gene, CDR1 is SGHRS and CDR2 is YFSETQ. Losses at the gene ends were 4 bases for V and 0 bases for J; bases not matched to a gene: 6. The CDR3 covers 15 residues. CDR3 loop: CASSRGQDTSYEQYF. The CDR3 DNA sequence: TGCGCCAGCAGCAGGGGACAGGACACCTCCTACGAGCAGTACTTC.

This clone was recorded a few times. The rearrangement links TRBV30 to TRBJ1-2; 7 nucleotides match TRBD1. The V and J ends lost 2 bases and 4 bases, in that order; junction bases with no gene match: 7. In germline, CDR1 is GTSNPN, CDR2 SVGIG (reference sequence). This CDR3 has 14 residues. The CDR3 DNA is TGTGCCTGGAGTAGACCGCAGGGGGGCTATGGCTACACCTTC. As protein: CAWSRPQGGYGYTF.

V and J are TRBV6-1 and TRBJ2-5, with no clear D. This CDR3 spans 14 amino acids. Deletions cut 4 bases from V and 1 base from J, with 10 bases between. Germline lookup yields CDR1 MNHNS and CDR2 SASEGT. CDR3 amino acids: CASSGRHLQETQYF. The CDR3 DNA follows: TGTGCCAGCAGTGGGCGGCACCTCCAAGAGACCCAGTACTTC.

J is TRBJ1-6 and V is TRBV19; 9 bases are shared with TRBD1. From germline, CDR1 is LNHDA and CDR2 SQIVND (reference sequence). This CDR3 has 16 residues. Trimming at V came to 4 bases and at J to 10 bases, leaving 11 bases not matched to a gene. CDR3 loop: CASSTNPGTGLSPLHF. The CDR3 DNA follows: TGTGCCAGTAGTACCAACCCCGGGACAGGGTTATCACCCCTCCACTTT.

V and J are TRBV10-2 and TRBJ2-1; a weak D match, TRBD1 (6 bases). Germline loops: CDR1 WSHSY, CDR2 SAAADI. The CDR3 sequence is 15 residues long. Deletions cut 5 bases from V and 3 bases from J, with 14 bases between. The CDR3 region has the DNA TGCGCCAGCAGTAGGGGGAGCACCGGCTACAATGAGCAGTTCTTC. Its protein is CASSRGSTGYNEQFF.

The chain recombines TRBV5-4 with TRBJ2-2; 11 bases map to TRBD2. The CDR3 consists of 19 residues. The germline V gene encodes CDR1 SGHNT and CDR2 YYREEE (reference sequence). The V segment lost 4 bases and the J segment 4 bases; nucleotides outside the gene matches: 15. In nucleotides, the CDR3 is TGTGCCAGCAGCCCTGGTGGTAGCGGGGGGGCCTTTGGCACCGGGGAGCTGTTTTTT. The encoded protein is CASSPGGSGGAFGTGELFF.

J is TRBJ1-5 and V is TRBV27, with TRBD1 as a possible D gene (6 bases). The CDR3 runs to 14 residues. Germline V gene lookup returns CDR1 MNHEY and CDR2 SMNVEV (reference sequence). With 6 bases removed from V and 3 bases from J, the gap between germline ends came to 12 bases. CDR3 residues: CASRLRTANQPQHF. The CDR3, as DNA: TGTGCCAGCAGGTTAAGGACAGCCAATCAGCCCCAGCATTTT.

In its sample, this clone was seen once. The chain recombines TRBV9 with TRBJ1-2; D is ambiguous. V gave up 3 bases and J gave up 4 bases, with 13 bases separating them. There are 14 residues in the CDR3. Germline values: CDR1 SGDLS, CDR2 YYNGEE. The CDR3 nucleotides read TGTGCCAGCAGCGCAGCGATCGTCAGCTATGGCTACACCTTC. Protein: CASSAAIVSYGYTF. Drawing the rest from reference TRBV9 and TRBJ1-2, the complete variable domain is DSGVTQTPKHLITATGQRVTLRCSPRSGDLSVYWYQQSLDQGLQFLIQYYNGEERAKGNILERFSAQQFPDLHSELNLSSLELGDSALYFCASSAAIVSYGYTFGSGTRLTVV.

J is TRBJ2-1 and V is TRBV30, with a possible D match to TRBD2 (6 bases). The CDR3 is 12 residues long. Germline V CDR1 and CDR2: GTSNPN, SVGIG (reference sequence). V shed 3 bases and J shed 9 bases, with 12 bases lying between them. This chain's CDR3 is CAWRPTSGEQFF. DNA for the CDR3: TGTGCCTGGAGACCGACTAGTGGTGAGCAGTTCTTC.

The rearrangement joins TRBV19 to TRBJ2-4, with D perhaps matching TRBD1 (6 bases). V was clipped by 5 bases and J by 0 bases, with 11 bases between them. The germline V gene has CDR1 LNHDA and CDR2 SQIVND (reference sequence). This CDR3 spans 15 amino acids. CDR3 in amino acids: CASSSGAGAKNIQYF. The CDR3 region has the DNA TGTGCCAGTAGTTCAGGGGCGGGAGCCAAAAACATTCAGTACTTC.

The J gene is TRBJ1-2, the V gene TRBV5-4; a possible D gene is TRBD1 (5 bases). This CDR3 is built from 11 residues. The germline V gene has CDR1 SGHNT and CDR2 YYREEE (reference sequence). V lost 10 bases and J lost 8, with 15 bases in between. CDR3 sequence: CAAGGETGYTF. Here the CDR3 DNA reads TGTGCCGCGGGGGGGGAAACCGGCTACACCTTC.

This clone was seen a handful of times. The chain carries TRBV2 and TRBJ2-7; D may be TRBD1 (5 bases). Germline V CDR1 and CDR2: SNHLY, FYNNEI. The CDR3 contains 12 residues. The V end lost 10 bases, the J end lost 3 bases, and 13 bases lay between the germline ends. The CDR3: CATQYRGYEQYF. CDR3 nucleotide sequence: TGTGCCACTCAATATAGGGGCTACGAGCAGTACTTC.

This clone was found a few times. This sequence joins TRBV6-5 and TRBJ1-6; the D is unclear. The CDR3 has 12 residues. Germline V CDR1 and CDR2: MNHEY, SVGAGI. Trimming removed 6 bases at V and 11 bases at J, with 11 bases between. For the CDR3, the DNA is TGTGCCAGCAGCGCCCCATTAGCACCCCTCCACTTT. This codes for CASSAPLAPLHF.